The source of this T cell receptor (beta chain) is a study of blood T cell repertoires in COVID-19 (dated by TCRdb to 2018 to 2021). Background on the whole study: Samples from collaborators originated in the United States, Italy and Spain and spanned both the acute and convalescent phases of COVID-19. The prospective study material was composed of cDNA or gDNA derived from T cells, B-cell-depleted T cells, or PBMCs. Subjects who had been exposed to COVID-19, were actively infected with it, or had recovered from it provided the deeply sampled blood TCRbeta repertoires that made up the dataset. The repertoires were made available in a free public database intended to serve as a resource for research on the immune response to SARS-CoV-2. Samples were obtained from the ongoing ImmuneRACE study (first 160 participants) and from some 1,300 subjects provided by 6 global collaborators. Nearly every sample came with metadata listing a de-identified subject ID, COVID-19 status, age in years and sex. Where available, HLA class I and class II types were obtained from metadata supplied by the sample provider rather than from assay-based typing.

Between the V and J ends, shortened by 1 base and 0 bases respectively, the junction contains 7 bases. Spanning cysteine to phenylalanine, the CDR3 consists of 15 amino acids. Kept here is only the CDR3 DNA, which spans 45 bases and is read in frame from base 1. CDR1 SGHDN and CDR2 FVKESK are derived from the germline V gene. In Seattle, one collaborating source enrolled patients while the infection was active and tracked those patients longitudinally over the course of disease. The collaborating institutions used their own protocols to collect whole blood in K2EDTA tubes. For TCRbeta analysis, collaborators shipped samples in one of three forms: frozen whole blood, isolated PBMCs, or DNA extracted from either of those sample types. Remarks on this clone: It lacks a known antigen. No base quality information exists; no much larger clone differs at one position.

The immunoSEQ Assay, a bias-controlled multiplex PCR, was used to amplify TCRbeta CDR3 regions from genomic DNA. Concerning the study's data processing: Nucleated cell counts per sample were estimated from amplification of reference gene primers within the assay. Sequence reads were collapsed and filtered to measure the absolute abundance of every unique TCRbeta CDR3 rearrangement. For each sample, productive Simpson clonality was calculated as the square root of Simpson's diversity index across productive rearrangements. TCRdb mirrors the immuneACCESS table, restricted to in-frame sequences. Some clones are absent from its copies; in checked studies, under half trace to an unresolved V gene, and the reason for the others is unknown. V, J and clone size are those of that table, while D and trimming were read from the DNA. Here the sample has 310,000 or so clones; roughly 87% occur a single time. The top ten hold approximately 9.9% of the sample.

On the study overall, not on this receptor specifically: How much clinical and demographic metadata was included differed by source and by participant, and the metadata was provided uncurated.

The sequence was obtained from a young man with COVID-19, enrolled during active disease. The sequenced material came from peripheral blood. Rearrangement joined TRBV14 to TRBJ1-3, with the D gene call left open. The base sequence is TGTGCCAGCAGCCAAGTTGGCCGCTCTGGAAACACCATATATTTT. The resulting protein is CASSQVGRSGNTIYF.